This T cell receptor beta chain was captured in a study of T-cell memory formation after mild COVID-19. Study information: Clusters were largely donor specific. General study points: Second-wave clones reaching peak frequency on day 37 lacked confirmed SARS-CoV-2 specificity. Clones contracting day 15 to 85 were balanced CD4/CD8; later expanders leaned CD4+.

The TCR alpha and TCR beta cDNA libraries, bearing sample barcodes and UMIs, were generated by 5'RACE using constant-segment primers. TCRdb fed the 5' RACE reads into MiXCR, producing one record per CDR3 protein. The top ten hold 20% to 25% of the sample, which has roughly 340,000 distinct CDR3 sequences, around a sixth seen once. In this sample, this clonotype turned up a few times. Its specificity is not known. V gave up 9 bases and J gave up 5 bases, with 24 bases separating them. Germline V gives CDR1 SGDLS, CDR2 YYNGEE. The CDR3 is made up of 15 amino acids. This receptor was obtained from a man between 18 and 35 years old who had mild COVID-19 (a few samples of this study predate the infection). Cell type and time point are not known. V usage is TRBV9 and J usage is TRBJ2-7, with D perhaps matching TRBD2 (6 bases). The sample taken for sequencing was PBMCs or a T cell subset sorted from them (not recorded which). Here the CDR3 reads CATSRRGLSIDEQYF. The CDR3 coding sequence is TGTGCCACCTCTCGGAGGGGATTGTCTATCGACGAGCAGTACTTC. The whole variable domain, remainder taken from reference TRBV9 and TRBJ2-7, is DSGVTQTPKHLITATGQRVTLRCSPRSGDLSVYWYQQSLDQGLQFLIQYYNGEERAKGNILERFSAQQFPDLHSELNLSSLELGDSALYFCATSRRGLSIDEQYFGPGTRLTVT.